This TCR beta chain was identified during a study of response to subunit inactivated influenza vaccine. Comment on this clonotype: No antigen is known for it.

Study findings and constraints: The authors offered the suggestion that each seasonal influenza vaccination recruits few new T cells.

Germline V lookup: CDR1 SGHTA, CDR2 FQGTGA. The V gene lost 4 bases and the J gene lost 5 bases, with 11 bases spanning the gap. CDR3 length: 13 residues. One entry per CDR3 protein results from TCRdb running MiXCR on the RT-PCR reads. This sample has more than 200,000 distinct CDR3 sequences; less than 15% occur once, and the top ten carry about 7.8%. This receptor was identified in a man aged 50 or older who received an inactivated influenza vaccine. The starting material was non-naive T cells sorted from PBMCs, obtained 14 to 15 days before vaccination. The genes are TRBV7-3 and TRBJ1-1; maybe TRBD1 (5 bases). The CDR3 nucleotides are TGTGCCAGCAGCTCAGGGTTCGGTACTGAAGCTTTCTTT. It codes for CASSSGFGTEAFF.